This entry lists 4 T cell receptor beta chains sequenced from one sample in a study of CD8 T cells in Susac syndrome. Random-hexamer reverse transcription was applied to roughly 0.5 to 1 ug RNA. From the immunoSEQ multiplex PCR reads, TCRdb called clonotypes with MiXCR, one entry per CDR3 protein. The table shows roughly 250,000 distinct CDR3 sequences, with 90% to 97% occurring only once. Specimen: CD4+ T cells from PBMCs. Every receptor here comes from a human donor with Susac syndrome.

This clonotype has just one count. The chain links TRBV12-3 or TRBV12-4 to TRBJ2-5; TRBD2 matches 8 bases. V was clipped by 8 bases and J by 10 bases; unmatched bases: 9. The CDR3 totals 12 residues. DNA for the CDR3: TGTGCCAGCCGGGAGGGGGTGGCGATCCAGTACTTC. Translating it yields CASREGVAIQYF.

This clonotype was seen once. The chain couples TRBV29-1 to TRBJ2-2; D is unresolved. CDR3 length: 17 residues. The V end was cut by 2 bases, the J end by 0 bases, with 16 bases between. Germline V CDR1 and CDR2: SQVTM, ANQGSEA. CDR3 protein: CSVETRDRGANTGELFF. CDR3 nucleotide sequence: TGCAGCGTTGAAACGAGAGATAGAGGAGCGAACACCGGGGAGCTGTTTTTT.

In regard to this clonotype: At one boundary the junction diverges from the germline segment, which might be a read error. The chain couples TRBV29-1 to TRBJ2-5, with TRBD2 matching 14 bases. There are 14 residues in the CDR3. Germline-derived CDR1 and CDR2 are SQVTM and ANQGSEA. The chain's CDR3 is CSVSGTSGRETRYF. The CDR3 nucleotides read TGCAGCGTTTCCGGGACTAGCGGGAGAGAGACCCGGTACTTC.

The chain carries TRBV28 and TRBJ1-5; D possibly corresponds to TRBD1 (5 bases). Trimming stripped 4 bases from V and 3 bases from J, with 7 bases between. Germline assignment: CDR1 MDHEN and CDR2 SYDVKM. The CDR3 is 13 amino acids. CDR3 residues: CASSWGFNQPQHF. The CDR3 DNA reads TGTGCCAGCAGTTGGGGCTTCAATCAGCCCCAGCATTTT.